This T cell receptor (beta chain) appears in the sequencing data of a study of T cell clonality in common variable immunodeficiency. This CDR3 is 15 amino acids long. Trimming cost V 3 bases and J 7 bases; bases outside gene matches: 12. From germline, CDR1 is SGHRS and CDR2 YFSETQ. The repertoire was sequenced with immunoSEQ multiplex PCR; TCRdb's copy has only in-frame clones and lacks some. Altogether tens of thousands of clones were found in the sample, and no singletons occur. This clone was recorded many times. The antigen remains unidentified. The DNA ends 3 residues before the CDR3 does, and the rest of the CDR3 is filled in from the germline J gene. Findings and limits, study-wide: Common variable immunodeficiency TCR beta sequences reportedly had fewer deletions and N-nucleotide insertions. Shared TCRbeta clones were fewer between CVID subjects than controls.

The rearrangement uses TRBV5-1 and TRBJ2-5, with 7 bases fitting TRBD1. This sequence was found in a person aged 18 to 70 in good health. The specimen was peripheral blood mononuclear cells. The CDR3 sequence is CASSSWDSSPGTQYF. Incomplete CDR3 DNA: TGCGCCAGCAGCTCGTGGGACAGTTCCCCCGGGACC.